Listed below are T cell receptor beta chains from one sample, sequenced in a study of blood T cell repertoires in COVID-19. This table comes from immunoSEQ multiplex PCR, and its TCRdb copy is limited to in-frame clones, with some not included. Here the sample spans 150,000 or so clones, 80% to 85% being singletons. The specimen sequenced was peripheral blood. Every receptor here comes from a man between 18 and 35 years old with active or convalescent COVID-19. Both conserved end residues are part of each CDR3. A D gene is named only where the DNA matches it firmly. Some rows have no size entry. The others give once, few or many, or a class for an expanded clone.

j_call clone_size v_call d_call cdr3_aa cdr3_nt
TRBJ1-3 - TRBV28 - CASSSLQGFGNTIYF TGTGCCAGCAGTTCACTACAGGGATTTGGAAACACCATATATTTT
TRBJ1-5 - TRBV7-8 - CASSLPLSNQPQHF TGTGCCAGCAGCTTACCACTTAGCAATCAGCCCCAGCATTTT
TRBJ2-1 - TRBV13 TRBD2 CASSLTRTSGLHEQFF TGTGCCAGCAGCTTAACCCGAACTAGCGGTTTGCATGAGCAGTTCTTC
TRBJ2-7 - TRBV11-1 TRBD1 CASSVGTGGEQYF TGTGCCAGCAGCGTAGGGACAGGTGGCGAGCAGTACTTC
TRBJ2-3 - TRBV20-1 TRBD2 CSASLGAGGGTDTQYF TGCAGTGCTAGTCTGGGGGCGGGGGGCGGCACAGATACGCAGTATTTT
TRBJ2-1 - TRBV7-9 TRBD2 CASSPGLGRNEQFF TGTGCCAGCAGCCCCGGACTAGGGAGAAATGAGCAGTTCTTC
TRBJ2-5 once TRBV7-9 TRBD2 CASSSSIAGHQETQYF TGTGCCAGCAGCTCGTCAATAGCGGGCCATCAAGAGACCCAGTACTTC
TRBJ2-7 - TRBV11-1 TRBD2 CASRRLAGGPYEQYF TGTGCCAGCAGACGACTAGCGGGGGGGCCCTACGAGCAGTACTTC
TRBJ2-2 - TRBV7-6 TRBD2 CASTRLAGGTGELFF TGTGCCAGCACCAGACTAGCGGGGGGGACCGGGGAGCTGTTTTTT
TRBJ2-1 - TRBV6-5 TRBD2 CASRTSGRTYNEQFF TGTGCCAGTCGAACTAGCGGGAGGACCTACAATGAGCAGTTCTTC
TRBJ2-2 once TRBV5-1 - CASYPGSTGELFF TGCGCCAGCTACCCAGGGTCCACCGGGGAGCTGTTTTTT
TRBJ1-5 many TRBV27 - CASSLSGTYSNQPQHF TGTGCCAGCAGTTTATCGGGGACATATAGCAATCAGCCCCAGCATTTT
TRBJ1-5 once TRBV6-5 - CASSSDSPYQPQHF TGTGCCAGCAGTTCTGACAGCCCCTATCAGCCCCAGCATTTT
TRBJ1-5 - TRBV27 - CASSVRDGNQPQHF TGTGCCAGCAGTGTCCGGGATGGGAATCAGCCCCAGCATTTT
TRBJ2-7 - TRBV19 - CASSIGAYYEQYF TGTGCCAGTAGTATAGGGGCTTACTACGAGCAGTACTTC
TRBJ1-4 once TRBV5-1 TRBD1 CASSNGQGAREKLFF TGCGCCAGCAGCAACGGACAGGGGGCACGAGAAAAACTGTTTTTT
TRBJ2-4 - TRBV27 - CASSSITGLLAKNIQYF TGTGCCAGCAGTTCCATAACCGGACTTTTAGCCAAAAACATTCAGTACTTC
TRBJ2-4 - TRBV3-1/TRBV3-2 - CASSQDARQWNIQYF TGTGCCAGCAGCCAAGACGCGAGACAGTGGAACATTCAGTACTTC
TRBJ2-3 - TRBV18 - CASSPPLKGVGTDTQYF TGTGCCAGCTCACCACCGTTAAAGGGGGTTGGCACAGATACGCAGTATTTT
TRBJ1-1 - TRBV30 - CAWRMALNTEAFF TGTGCCTGGAGGATGGCCTTGAACACTGAAGCTTTCTTT
TRBJ2-5 - TRBV5-1 TRBD2 CASSPPRGNSGETQYF TGCGCCAGCAGCCCCCCGCGGGGGAATTCGGGAGAGACCCAGTACTTC
TRBJ2-2 - TRBV19 TRBD1 CASSTGGNTGELFF TGTGCCAGTAGTACAGGGGGGAACACCGGGGAGCTGTTTTTT
TRBJ1-1 - TRBV29-1 - CSVEGRYSSNTEAFF TGCAGCGTTGAAGGTCGGTACAGCTCGAACACTGAAGCTTTCTTT
TRBJ2-7 - TRBV6-5 TRBD2 CASGTVAGAKYEQYF TGTGCCAGCGGAACAGTAGCGGGGGCCAAATACGAGCAGTACTTC
TRBJ2-5 few TRBV28 TRBD2 CASRAPGLAGVGKQETQYF TGTGCCAGCAGGGCCCCGGGACTAGCGGGAGTTGGGAAGCAAGAGACCCAGTACTTC
TRBJ1-2 - TRBV7-9 TRBD1 CASSPGGTGGLGYTF TGTGCCAGCAGCCCAGGCGGGACAGGGGGCCTTGGCTACACCTTC
TRBJ2-1 - TRBV30 TRBD2 CAWSPWTSADNEQFF TGTGCCTGGAGTCCCTGGACTAGCGCCGACAATGAGCAGTTCTTC
TRBJ1-2 - TRBV6-5 - CASSYQPKGMGYGYTF TGTGCCAGCAGTTATCAGCCGAAGGGGATGGGGTATGGCTACACCTTC
TRBJ1-5 - TRBV28 - CASGGGQTNQPQHF TGTGCCAGCGGGGGGGGCCAGACAAATCAGCCCCAGCATTTT
TRBJ1-1 - TRBV7-3 - CASSLNPGGNTEAFF TGTGCCAGCAGCTTAAACCCAGGTGGGAACACTGAAGCTTTCTTT
TRBJ2-3 - TRBV6-1 - CASSEARTDTQYF TGTGCCAGCAGTGAGGCTCGCACAGATACGCAGTATTTT
TRBJ2-7 - TRBV5-6 TRBD1 CASSLLGQGNEQYF TGTGCCAGCAGCTTGCTGGGACAGGGTAACGAGCAGTACTTC
TRBJ1-4 - TRBV19 - CATSHREGGEKLFF TGTGCCACCTCCCACAGGGAAGGTGGTGAAAAACTGTTTTTT
TRBJ2-1 - TRBV4-1 TRBD2 CASSHISGVYNEQFF TGCGCCAGCAGCCACATCAGCGGGGTGTACAATGAGCAGTTCTTC
TRBJ2-3 - TRBV3-1/TRBV3-2 TRBD2 CASSQGALPGGPRRTDTQYF TGTGCCAGCAGCCAAGGGGCTCTTCCGGGGGGGCCCCGCCGCACAGATACGCAGTATTTT
TRBJ2-1 - TRBV4-3 - CASSQGWGESSYNEQFF TGCGCCAGCAGCCAAGGGTGGGGGGAGAGCTCCTACAATGAGCAGTTCTTC
TRBJ2-1 few TRBV7-8 TRBD2 CASSPPTSGFNGSSYNEQFF TGTGCCAGCAGCCCCCCGACTAGCGGCTTCAACGGTAGCTCCTACAATGAGCAGTTCTTC
TRBJ2-1 - TRBV18 TRBD1 CASSPNVQGAGEQFF TGTGCCAGCTCACCTAATGTACAGGGGGCAGGTGAGCAGTTCTTC
TRBJ2-5 - TRBV6-6 - CASSYLAGNQETQYF TGTGCCAGCAGTTACTTGGCAGGGAACCAAGAGACCCAGTACTTC
TRBJ2-1 - TRBV11-1 - CASSPDSEQFF TGTGCCAGCAGCCCGGACAGTGAGCAGTTCTTC
TRBJ2-1 - TRBV6-6 - CASTILGSSYNEQFF TGTGCCAGCACCATCTTGGGGAGCTCCTACAATGAGCAGTTCTTC
TRBJ1-2 once TRBV5-1 TRBD1 CASSLGQGVYGYTF TGCGCCAGCAGCTTGGGACAGGGGGTCTATGGCTACACCTTC
TRBJ2-2 - TRBV19 - CATYHRARGTGELFF TGTGCCACCTACCACAGGGCAAGGGGCACCGGGGAGCTGTTTTTT
TRBJ2-5 - TRBV12-3/TRBV12-4 TRBD1 CASSFYRGETQYF TGTGCCAGCAGTTTCTACAGGGGAGAGACCCAGTACTTC
TRBJ2-1 - TRBV19 TRBD2 CASTKGGGSSYNEQFF TGTGCCAGTACCAAAGGTGGCGGGAGCTCCTACAATGAGCAGTTCTTC
TRBJ2-3 once TRBV25-1 - CASSEVGGPRNTQYF TGTGCCAGCAGTGAAGTGGGGGGGCCTAGGAATACGCAGTATTTT
TRBJ2-4 once TRBV2 - CASRGREAKNIQYF TGTGCCAGCAGGGGGCGCGAAGCCAAAAACATTCAGTACTTC
TRBJ1-5 - TRBV2 - CASVGGGGNQPQHF TGTGCCAGCGTGGGGGGAGGGGGCAATCAGCCCCAGCATTTT
TRBJ1-6 - TRBV15 - CATSRDRGGNSPLHF TGTGCCACCAGCAGAGATAGGGGGGGTAATTCACCCCTCCACTTT
TRBJ2-5 - TRBV5-1 - CASSLWRSQETQYF TGCGCCAGCAGCTTGTGGCGGAGCCAAGAGACCCAGTACTTC